A single sample is the source of the 16 T cell receptor beta chains below, sequenced in a study of T cell responses to AZD1222 COVID-19 vaccine. This table comes from immunoSEQ multiplex PCR, and its TCRdb copy is limited to in-frame clones, with some not included. Of 200,000 or so clones listed, more than 75% are singletons. The source was peripheral blood, collected on day 0 of MenACWY control vaccination. The receptors come from an adult in good health.

As concerns this clone: Other DNA sequences in this specimen translate into the identical CDR3. The chain recombines TRBV20-1 with TRBJ2-5, with D perhaps matching TRBD2 (6 bases). CDR3 length: 11 residues. Germline V lookup: CDR1 DFQATT, CDR2 SNEGSKA (reference sequence). V shed 3 bases and J shed 5 bases, with 7 bases lying between them. The CDR3 bases are TGCAGTGCTAGCGGGAGCGAGACCCAGTACTTC. Translating it yields CSASGSETQYF.

The chain recombines TRBV3-1 (or the pseudogene TRBV3-2) with TRBJ2-7; 9 nucleotides agree with TRBD1. This CDR3 has 14 amino acids. Trimming took 4 bases from V and 2 from J; bases not matched to a gene: 3. CDR1 is LGHDT, CDR2 YNNKEL, per germline (reference sequence). The CDR3 sequence is CASSLGQGTYEQYF. The CDR3 nucleotides read TGTGCCAGCAGCCTAGGACAGGGGACCTACGAGCAGTACTTC.

The chain couples TRBV28 to TRBJ1-4; a weak D match, TRBD1 (6 bases). V lost 8 bases and J lost 7, with 20 bases in between. CDR3 length: 15 amino acids. In germline, CDR1 is MDHEN, CDR2 SYDVKM. CDR3 residues: CASYQKGGWGEKLFF. In DNA, the CDR3 is TGTGCCAGCTACCAAAAGGGGGGATGGGGTGAAAAACTGTTTTTT.

The chain has TRBV10-2 and TRBJ2-1, with 7 bases aligning to TRBD2. The CDR3 has 14 amino acids. Losses at the gene ends were 7 bases for V and 2 bases for J; bases not matched to a gene: 5. Germline V CDR1 and CDR2: WSHSY, SAAADI. CDR3 sequence: CASTQLAPYNEQFF. In DNA, the CDR3 is TGCGCCAGCACCCAACTAGCGCCCTACAATGAGCAGTTCTTC.

V is TRBV19 and J is TRBJ1-3; no clear D gene. The V end lost 7 bases, the J end lost 0 bases, and 10 bases lay between the germline ends. The CDR3 is 14 residues long. CDR1 LNHDA and CDR2 SQIVND come from the germline V gene (reference sequence). DNA of the CDR3: TGTGCCAGTACAAGGATCAGCTCTGGAAACACCATATATTTT. Translating gives CASTRISSGNTIYF.

V and J are TRBV9 and TRBJ2-3; 7 bases align to TRBD1. The CDR3 consists of 14 residues. Germline V lookup: CDR1 SGDLS, CDR2 YYNGEE. V trimming: 3 bases; J trimming: 5 bases; junction bases outside the gene matches: 6. CDR3 DNA sequence: TGTGCCAGCAGCGCCGACAGGGCCTTAGATACGCAGTATTTT. Its protein product is CASSADRALDTQYF.

The CDR3 is CAWEMDGASTYEQYF. CDR3 nucleotide sequence: TGTGCCTGGGAAATGGACGGGGCTAGCACCTACGAGCAGTACTTC. The V and J genes are TRBV30 and TRBJ2-7; the D call may be TRBD1 or TRBD2 (5 bases each). Germline assignment: CDR1 GTSNPN and CDR2 SVGIG (reference sequence). The V end lost 5 bases, the J end lost 2 bases, and 19 bases lay between the germline ends. CDR3 length equals 15 residues.

The V and J genes are TRBV5-6 and TRBJ1-2; 8 nucleotides match TRBD1. Germline trimming cut 4 bases from V and 8 bases from J; bases unmatched to any gene: 10. The CDR3 runs 14 residues. Germline-derived CDR1 and CDR2 are SGHDT and YYEEEE. CDR3 DNA sequence: TGTGCCAGCAGCCTCGCAGGGGGCGCGGAAGGCTACACCTTC. It encodes CASSLAGGAEGYTF.

The chain joins TRBV6-1 to TRBJ1-1; maybe TRBD1 (5 bases). V gave up 3 bases and J gave up 6 bases, with 8 bases separating them. This CDR3 is built from 12 residues. Germline assignment: CDR1 MNHNS and CDR2 SASEGT. CDR3 amino acids: CASSDRVAEAFF. CDR3 DNA sequence: TGTGCCAGCAGTGACAGGGTCGCTGAAGCTTTCTTT.

V gene TRBV6-5 combines with J gene TRBJ2-4; D is undetermined. Per the germline V gene, CDR1 is MNHEY and CDR2 is SVGAGI. Trimming took 0 bases from V and 0 from J, leaving 6 bases between them. CDR3 length equals 15 residues. The CDR3 DNA reads as TGTGCCAGCAGTTACTCAACACTAGCCAAAAACATTCAGTACTTC. Its protein is CASSYSTLAKNIQYF.

The J gene is TRBJ1-1, the V gene TRBV28; 7 bases agree with TRBD1. The CDR3 length is 14 residues. Unmatched junction bases numbered 5, after V lost 6 bases and J lost 1 base. Germline V gene lookup returns CDR1 MDHEN and CDR2 SYDVKM. CDR3 DNA: TGTGCCAGCAGGGTTACAGGGGCGAACACTGAAGCTTTCTTT. Translation: CASRVTGANTEAFF.

J is TRBJ1-1 and V is TRBV19; D unclear. The CDR3 is 14 amino acids. The germline V and J ends were trimmed by 5 bases and 0 bases, with 10 bases remaining between them. Germline-derived CDR1 and CDR2 are LNHDA and SQIVND (reference sequence). As DNA, the CDR3 is TGTGCCAGTAGTCCCCTCGGAGTGAACACTGAAGCTTTCTTT. This encodes CASSPLGVNTEAFF.

This chain links TRBV5-6 with TRBJ1-2; no clear D gene. This CDR3 has 12 amino acids. Germline V gene lookup returns CDR1 SGHDT and CDR2 YYEEEE. With 0 bases removed from V and 7 bases from J, the gap between germline ends came to 7 bases. CDR3 amino acids: CASSLATGGYTF. Written as DNA, the CDR3 is TGTGCCAGCAGCTTGGCTACCGGTGGCTACACCTTC.

This clone occurred a few times. The chain combines TRBV28 with TRBJ1-6; no firm D call. The CDR3 has 16 residues. The germline CDR1 and CDR2 sequences are MDHEN and SYDVKM. Trimming took 2 bases from V and 0 from J, leaving 8 bases between them. The CDR3, as DNA: TGTGCCAGCAGTTTAACCAGGAGCTCCTATAATTCACCCCTCCACTTT. Translation gives CASSLTRSSYNSPLHF.

V is TRBV18 and J is TRBJ1-5; D might be TRBD1 (6 bases). Trimming removed 6 bases at V and 0 bases at J, with 18 bases between. Per the germline V gene, CDR1 is KGHSH and CDR2 is LQKENI. This CDR3 contains 17 residues. CDR3 amino acids: CASSLPPDRSSNQPQHF. The DNA of the CDR3 is TGTGCCAGCTCCCTACCACCCGACAGGAGTAGCAATCAGCCCCAGCATTTT.

This chain links TRBV7-6 with TRBJ1-5, with no clear D. V was shortened by 1 base and J by 6 bases, with 13 bases between the two germline ends. This CDR3 has 15 residues. Germline assignment: CDR1 SGHVS and CDR2 FNYEAQ. The CDR3 bases are TGTGCCAGCAGCTTAGATTCTGGAGCCGGTCAGCCCCAGCATTTT. Translation: CASSLDSGAGQPQHF.